The 27 T cell receptor beta chains below all came from one sample that was sequenced in a study of blood T cell repertoires in COVID-19. Sequencing was performed with immunoSEQ multiplex PCR; in TCRdb, only in-frame clones are kept and a portion is missing. The data hold around 700,000 clones, with approximately 90% observed a single time. The sample taken for sequencing was peripheral blood. Receptor source: a woman between 18 and 29 years old with acute or convalescent COVID-19.

This chain links TRBV27 with TRBJ1-2; the D gene is possibly TRBD1 (5 bases). The length of the CDR3 is 17 residues. Trimming cost V 0 bases and J 5 bases, with 19 bases left between them. Germline assignment: CDR1 MNHEY and CDR2 SMNVEV (reference sequence). For the CDR3, the DNA is TGTGCCAGCAGTTTATCGGGGCGGATCGGGGGGGAGTATGGCTACACCTTC. Translating gives CASSLSGRIGGEYGYTF.

V usage is TRBV27 and J usage is TRBJ2-1; D is unclear. Germline loops: CDR1 MNHEY, CDR2 SMNVEV (reference sequence). Trimming took 8 bases from V and 5 from J, leaving 13 bases between them. This CDR3 comprises 13 residues. The chain's CDR3 is CASGYRVHNEQFF. For the CDR3, the DNA is TGTGCCAGCGGGTACAGAGTTCACAATGAGCAGTTCTTC.

The rearrangement joins TRBV19 to TRBJ1-2; possibly TRBD1 for D (6 bases). Per germline, CDR1 LNHDA and CDR2 SQIVND (reference sequence). The V end was cut by 4 bases, the J end by 4 bases, with 16 bases between. The CDR3 runs to 15 residues. The CDR3 region has the DNA TGTGCCAGTAGTACAAGCCTCCGACAGGTCTATGGCTACACCTTC. As protein: CASSTSLRQVYGYTF.

A note on this clone: The same CDR3 can be traced to other DNA sequences in this sample. The chain joins TRBV6-5 to TRBJ1-5; 8 bases are a match to TRBD1. The germline V gene encodes CDR1 MNHEY and CDR2 SVGAGI. Trimming removed 5 bases from V and 2 bases from J; junction bases left unmatched: 2. The CDR3 is made up of 14 amino acids. DNA for the CDR3: TGTGCCAGCAGTAAGACAGGGGGCAATCAGCCCCAGCATTTT. Translating gives CASSKTGGNQPQHF.

The V call is TRBV4-3, the J call TRBJ1-1; possibly TRBD1 for D (6 bases). The CDR3 runs 15 residues. V gave up 1 base and J gave up 4 bases, with 13 bases separating them. Germline V gene data show CDR1 as LGHNA and CDR2 as YSLEER. The CDR3 region has the DNA TGCGCCAGCAGCCAAGCGTTCACAGGGCTCACTGAAGCTTTCTTT. It encodes CASSQAFTGLTEAFF.

The CDR3 DNA reads as TGTGCCAGCAGCGAGAACAGGGGGTCCTACAATGAGCAGTTCTTC. Amino acids: CASSENRGSYNEQFF. The chain uses TRBV3-1 (or the pseudogene TRBV3-2) and TRBJ2-1, with 8 bases identical to TRBD1. J lost 1 base, V lost 5 bases, and 4 bases had no gene match. CDR3 length: 15 amino acids. Germline values: CDR1 LGHDT, CDR2 YNNKEL (reference sequence).

The chain recombines TRBV2 with TRBJ1-1, with D unresolved. V lost 4 bases and J 1 base, leaving 7 bases between the germline ends. The germline V gene has CDR1 SNHLY and CDR2 FYNNEI. The CDR3 loop spans 13 amino acids. CDR3 nucleotide sequence: TGTGCCAGCAGTGGGAGAGGGAACACTGAAGCTTTCTTT. The encoded protein is CASSGRGNTEAFF.

V gene TRBV6-5 combines with J gene TRBJ2-2; D ambiguous. Germline assignment: CDR1 MNHEY and CDR2 SVGAGI. CDR3 length: 15 amino acids. V was pared by 8 bases and J by 6 bases, with 19 bases between. In DNA, the CDR3 is TGTGCCAGCTCCCTTCGCGTGGTCCCTCCCGGGGAGCTGTTTTTT. This translates into CASSLRVVPPGELFF.

V usage is TRBV29-1 and J usage is TRBJ1-2; a possible D gene is TRBD1 (5 bases). Germline CDR1 SQVTM, CDR2 ANQGSEA. Trimming pared 1 base from V and 4 bases from J, leaving 10 bases between. The length of the CDR3 is 13 residues. The CDR3 nucleotides are TGCAGCGTTGAAGTCCAGGGATCCTATGGCTACACCTTC. It translates to CSVEVQGSYGYTF.

This clone was seen only once. The J gene is TRBJ1-2, the V gene TRBV30, with no clear D. V was trimmed by 0 bases and J by 4 bases, leaving 3 bases between them. Germline CDR1 and CDR2: GTSNPN and SVGIG (reference sequence). The CDR3 has 11 residues. CDR3 region: CAWSVAYGYTF. DNA for the CDR3: TGTGCCTGGAGTGTGGCCTATGGCTACACCTTC.

The gene calls are TRBV29-1 and TRBJ2-3; D is unclear. Germline V CDR1 and CDR2: SQVTM, ANQGSEA. Trimming shortened V by 6 bases and J by 0 bases, and 10 bases separated the two germline ends. The CDR3 extends over 13 amino acids. CDR3 nucleotide sequence: TGCAGCGTCGGGTCCCCTAGCACAGATACGCAGTATTTT. It encodes CSVGSPSTDTQYF.

The chain joins TRBV5-4 to TRBJ1-2; maybe TRBD1 (6 bases). Germline V lookup: CDR1 SGHNT, CDR2 YYREEE (reference sequence). The CDR3 totals 14 residues. The V and J ends lost 5 bases and 3 bases respectively, with 14 bases between them. This chain's CDR3 is CASSYPGHDYGYTF. The DNA for the CDR3 is TGTGCCAGCAGTTATCCGGGACACGACTATGGCTACACCTTC.

The J gene is TRBJ2-1, the V gene TRBV30, with D perhaps TRBD2 (5 bases). CDR1 and CDR2 from the germline V gene are GTSNPN and SVGIG (reference sequence). The V and J ends lost 0 bases and 1 base respectively, with 10 bases between them. This CDR3 is built from 15 residues. DNA of the CDR3: TGTGCCTGGAGTGTAGGCGGGTCTTCCTACAATGAGCAGTTCTTC. Residues: CAWSVGGSSYNEQFF.

V gene TRBV7-9 combines with J gene TRBJ1-1; D remains unclear. CDR1 and CDR2 (germline): SEHNR, FQNEAQ (reference sequence). V dropped 2 bases and J dropped 5 bases, with 15 bases sitting between them. The CDR3 extends over 15 amino acids. CDR3 region: CASSLSWGVRTEAFF. CDR3 bases: TGTGCCAGCAGCTTAAGCTGGGGAGTTAGGACTGAAGCTTTCTTT.

The CDR3 protein is CSASQGSTEAFF. The CDR3, as DNA: TGCAGCGCCAGTCAGGGGAGCACTGAAGCTTTCTTT. The chain combines TRBV29-1 with TRBJ1-1; the D gene is possibly TRBD1 (6 bases). This CDR3 region has 12 residues. Germline CDR1 SQVTM, CDR2 ANQGSEA. The V gene lost 7 bases and the J gene lost 4 bases, with 13 bases spanning the gap.

This chain joins TRBV7-8 and TRBJ1-1; the D gene is possibly TRBD1 (5 bases). From germline, CDR1 is SGHVS and CDR2 FQNEAQ. This CDR3 region has 12 residues. Trimming took off 5 bases at V and 8 bases at J, with 12 bases between the two ends. CDR3 protein: CASSPGGTEAFF. The CDR3 region has the DNA TGTGCCAGCAGCCCCGGGGGTACAGAAGCTTTCTTT. The variable domain in full, with the rest retrieved from reference TRBV7-8 and TRBJ1-1, is GAGVSQSPRYKVAKRGQDVALRCDPISGHVSLFWYQQALGQGPEFLTYFQNEAQLDKSGLPSDRFFAERPEGSVSTLKIQRTQQEDSAVYLCASSPGGTEAFFGQGTRLTVV.

V and J are TRBV6-2 or TRBV6-3 and TRBJ1-4; D is unclear. The CDR3 is 13 residues long. Trimming left V 1 base short and J 13 bases short, with 13 bases between. Germline assignment: CDR1 MNHEY and CDR2 SVGEGT. The CDR3 nucleotides read TGTGCCAGCAGTTACTTGGGCTTTTATGGACTGTTTTTT. Encoded protein: CASSYLGFYGLFF.

This sequence joins TRBV6-2 or TRBV6-3 and TRBJ1-2, with D possibly TRBD1 on 5 matching bases. In germline, CDR1 is MNHEY, CDR2 SVGEGT. The CDR3 runs to 14 residues. The V end was cut by 1 base, the J end by 2 bases, with 8 bases between. The CDR3 region has the DNA TGTGCCAGCAGTTACTTTTGGGGCAACTATGGCTACACCTTC. Protein product: CASSYFWGNYGYTF.

The rearrangement links TRBV6-5 to TRBJ1-3; D possibly corresponds to TRBD1 (5 bases). Germline V lookup: CDR1 MNHEY, CDR2 SVGAGI. The CDR3 is 14 residues long. Between the trimmed V and J ends, which lost 4 bases and 8 bases, there was a span of 15 bases. CDR3: CASSSPVTRDTIYF. The CDR3, as DNA: TGTGCCAGCAGTTCTCCCGTGACCAGGGACACCATATATTTT.

V gene TRBV5-1 combines with J gene TRBJ1-4; 9 positions agree with TRBD1. With 0 bases clipped from V and 7 bases from J, the junction kept 10 bases outside the gene matches. This CDR3 is 17 amino acids long. Germline values: CDR1 SGHRS, CDR2 YFSETQ. CDR3 residues: CASSLGDRALTGEKLFF. The CDR3 nucleotides are TGCGCCAGCAGCTTGGGGGACAGGGCCCTCACAGGTGAAAAACTGTTTTTT.

The chain couples TRBV24-1 to TRBJ1-2; D is possibly TRBD1 (6 bases). Per the germline V gene, CDR1 is KGHDR and CDR2 is SFDVKD. The CDR3 sequence is 13 residues long. The germline V and J ends were trimmed by 5 bases and 2 bases, with 8 bases remaining between them. The CDR3 DNA sequence: TGTGCCACCAGTGTGACAGGCAACTATGGCTACACCTTC. Translating it yields CATSVTGNYGYTF.

The CDR3 loop reads CASSFSTGTPDEQFF. CDR3 coding DNA: TGCGCCAGCAGCTTCAGCACCGGGACACCTGATGAGCAGTTCTTC. This chain links TRBV5-1 with TRBJ2-1, with a possible D match to TRBD1 (6 bases). Trimming left V 2 bases short and J 8 bases short, with 17 bases between. The germline V gene has CDR1 SGHRS and CDR2 YFSETQ. This CDR3 spans 15 amino acids. Based on the CDR3 plus reference TRBV5-1 and TRBJ2-1, the full variable domain is KAGVTQTPRYLIKTRGQQVTLSCSPISGHRSVSWYQQTPGQGLQFLFEYFSETQRNKGNFPGRFSGRQFSNSRSEMNVSTLELGDSALYLCASSFSTGTPDEQFFGPGTRLTVL.

The chain has TRBV4-3 and TRBJ1-2; a weak D match, TRBD1 (5 bases). The V end lost 0 bases, the J end lost 3 bases, and 8 bases lay between the germline ends. This CDR3 has 14 amino acids. Germline V lookup: CDR1 LGHNA, CDR2 YSLEER. CDR3 bases: TGCGCCAGCAGCCAAGACAGGGAGGACTATGGCTACACCTTC. It yields the protein CASSQDREDYGYTF.

The chain uses TRBV5-1 and TRBJ1-1, with 9 bases matching TRBD1. This CDR3 spans 15 amino acids. In germline, CDR1 is SGHRS, CDR2 YFSETQ. V shed 4 bases and J 6 bases; nucleotides not matched to a gene: 10. CDR3 sequence reads: CASSRDRGAEAEAFF. CDR3 sequence (DNA): TGCGCCAGCAGCAGAGACAGGGGGGCGGAGGCTGAAGCTTTCTTT.

The chain employs TRBV5-1 and TRBJ2-1, with D possibly being TRBD1 (6 bases). Germline V gives CDR1 SGHRS, CDR2 YFSETQ. The CDR3 runs to 15 residues. V was pared by 0 bases and J by 5 bases, with 12 bases between. The CDR3 DNA is TGCGCCAGCAGCTTGGCCGGACAGTCCCACAATGAGCAGTTCTTC. Residues: CASSLAGQSHNEQFF.

The chain links TRBV28 to TRBJ2-7; TRBD1 agrees at 10 bases. CDR1 is MDHEN and CDR2 is SYDVKM in the germline V gene. V was pared by 6 bases and J by 4 bases, with 12 bases of the junction left unmatched. The CDR3 is 16 amino acids. The CDR3 nucleotides are TGTGCCAGCAGCCATCCAAGGGACAGGGGCTTTTACGAGCAGTACTTC. Translating it yields CASSHPRDRGFYEQYF.

The CDR3 DNA reads as TGTGCCAGCCCGGGACAGGGGACCAACTATGGCTACACCTTC. It codes for CASPGQGTNYGYTF. The chain is built from TRBV6-5 and TRBJ1-2; 10 bases are a match to TRBD1. From germline, CDR1 is MNHEY and CDR2 SVGAGI. Trimming at V came to 8 bases and at J to 2 bases, leaving 5 bases not matched to a gene. The CDR3 sequence is 14 residues long.